This T cell receptor beta chain was retrieved from a study of T cells after yellow fever vaccination. Overall study findings and caveats: On re-exposure, the response was weaker but peaked faster, at day 5 versus 15. Contaminants from the bulk population, in the form of abundant clonotypes, could be found in FACS-sorted repertoires. A limited proportion of clonotypes was detected within both the CD4 and CD8 compartments.

This clonotype was counted between two and nine times. Its antigen is as yet unknown. The V gene lost 3 bases and the J gene lost 3 bases, with 11 bases spanning the gap. This CDR3 comprises 15 residues. MiXCR, applied by TCRdb to the 5' RACE reads, yields one record per CDR3 protein. The sample yields approximately 510,000 distinct CDR3 sequences, just over 20% seen once. The material sequenced was PBMCs, taken 21 days after the first yellow fever vaccination. The receptor comes from a man younger than 35 who received the YFV17D yellow fever vaccine. The rearrangement uses TRBV12-3 or TRBV12-4 and TRBJ2-2, with D perhaps matching TRBD2 (5 bases). The CDR3 nucleotides read TGTGCCAGCAGTTTTACGGGGATCGACACCGGGGAGCTGTTTTTT. It encodes CASSFTGIDTGELFF.